This record looks at one T cell receptor (beta chain) sequence and its context. This sample was included in a study of blood T cell repertoires in COVID-19. Overall study context: From the United States, Italy and Spain came samples of acute and convalescent COVID-19.

Germline lookup yields CDR1 SGHAT and CDR2 FQNNGV. The CDR3 runs 16 residues. V was clipped by 1 base and J by 4 bases; unmatched bases: 8. The table came from immunoSEQ multiplex PCR; TCRdb's copy has only in-frame clones and leaves some out. The sample shows 190,000 or so clones, roughly nine tenths of them seen only once. The rearrangement uses TRBV11-2 and TRBJ1-2, with 8 positions matching TRBD1. The sequenced material came from PBMCs or T cells enriched from blood (not recorded which). This receptor was taken from a woman aged 30 to 39 who had recovered from COVID-19. The CDR3 is CASSLVSAGGLYGYTF. The CDR3, as DNA: TGTGCCAGCAGCTTAGTCTCGGCAGGGGGCCTCTATGGCTACACCTTC.